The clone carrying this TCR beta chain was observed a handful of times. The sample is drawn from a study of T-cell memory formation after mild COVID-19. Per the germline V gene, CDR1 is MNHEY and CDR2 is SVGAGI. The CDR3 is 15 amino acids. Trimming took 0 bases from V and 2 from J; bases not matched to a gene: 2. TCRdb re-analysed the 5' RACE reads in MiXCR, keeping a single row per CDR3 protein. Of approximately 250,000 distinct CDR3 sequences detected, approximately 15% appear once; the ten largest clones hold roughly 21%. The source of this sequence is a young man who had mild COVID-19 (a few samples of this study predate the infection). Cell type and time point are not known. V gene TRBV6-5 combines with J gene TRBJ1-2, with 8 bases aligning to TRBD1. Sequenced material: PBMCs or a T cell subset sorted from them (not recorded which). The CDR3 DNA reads TGTGCCAGCAGTTACTCCGGGACAGGAAACTATGGCTACACCTTC. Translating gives CASSYSGTGNYGYTF.